One sample yielded the 9 T cell receptor beta chains listed below, sequenced in a study of T cell repertoires in cytomegalovirus infection. TCRdb re-derived calls from the reads in MiXCR, one entry per CDR3 protein. The table records hundreds of thousands of distinct CDR3 sequences, about 30% of them present only once. For these receptors, no antigen is known. Sample: cultured PBMCs, taken from culture after CMV antigen stimulation. Source of these receptors: a human donor in good health (CMV status not recorded). Some clones in this sample may be carry-over from other donors' samples.

This clonotype showed up just a few times. The J gene is TRBJ1-2, the V gene TRBV7-9; 8 bases map to TRBD1. CDR3 length equals 15 residues. Germline loops: CDR1 SEHNR, CDR2 FQNEAQ (reference sequence). With 1 base clipped from V and 8 bases from J, the junction kept 9 bases outside the gene matches. CDR3 sequence (DNA): TGTGCCAGCAGCTTAGTCACCGGGACAGGAAACGGCTACACCTTC. This encodes CASSLVTGTGNGYTF.

This clonotype was counted between two and nine times. The V call is TRBV19, the J call TRBJ2-1; D possibly uses TRBD1 or TRBD2 (5 bases each). Germline CDR1 and CDR2: LNHDA and SQIVND (reference sequence). Trimming removed 8 bases at V and 7 bases at J, with 21 bases between. The CDR3 totals 15 residues. This chain's CDR3 is CASSPPGPAGNEQFF. CDR3 nucleotides: TGTGCCAGTTCACCGCCGGGACCAGCTGGAAATGAGCAGTTCTTC.

V usage is TRBV7-6 and J usage is TRBJ2-7, with D perhaps matching TRBD2 (5 bases). The CDR3 is 15 amino acids. V lost 1 base and J lost 3, with 13 bases in between. Per the germline V gene, CDR1 is SGHVS and CDR2 is FNYEAQ. CDR3 nucleotides: TGTGCCAGCAGCTTAGGTCGGGGTCGGGGCTACGAGCAGTACTTC. Translated, it gives CASSLGRGRGYEQYF.

This clonotype appeared a single time. V is TRBV7-9 and J is TRBJ1-4; D is possibly TRBD1 (5 bases). The germline V and J ends were trimmed by 3 bases and 7 bases, with 9 bases remaining between them. Germline assignment: CDR1 SEHNR and CDR2 FQNEAQ (reference sequence). The CDR3 loop spans 13 amino acids. CDR3 nucleotide sequence: TGTGCCAGCAGCTTGATGGGGCTTGAAAAACTGTTTTTT. Translation gives CASSLMGLEKLFF.

This CDR3 is CASSFRQGGYNEQFF. CDR3 nucleotide sequence: TGTGCCAGCAGTTTTCGGCAGGGGGGTTACAATGAGCAGTTCTTC. The V and J genes are TRBV12-3 or TRBV12-4 and TRBJ2-1, with D possibly matching TRBD1 (7 bases). This CDR3 region has 15 residues. Trimming stripped 3 bases from V and 4 bases from J, with 13 bases between.

This clonotype was observed a handful of times. V gene TRBV7-8 combines with J gene TRBJ2-2, with TRBD1 matching over 12 bases. The CDR3 sequence is 18 residues long. Germline loops: CDR1 SGHVS, CDR2 FQNEAQ. J gave up 5 bases and V 1 base, and 8 bases lay outside the gene matches. The CDR3 DNA reads as TGTGCCAGCAGCTTAGAACCGGGACAGGGGGCGGGAACCGGGGAGCTGTTTTTT. Protein sequence: CASSLEPGQGAGTGELFF.

The chain combines TRBV11-2 with TRBJ2-3; no clear D. The CDR3 length is 12 residues. Germline assignment: CDR1 SGHAT and CDR2 FQNNGV. V lost 5 bases and J lost 4, with 7 bases in between. The CDR3 loop reads CASSTAPDTQYF. CDR3 in DNA: TGTGCCAGCAGCACAGCTCCAGATACGCAGTATTTT.

This clonotype was observed many times. The J gene is TRBJ2-7, the V gene TRBV7-2; D is uncertain. The V and J ends lost 1 base and 2 bases respectively, with 6 bases between them. The germline gives CDR1 SGHTA, CDR2 FQGNSA. The length of the CDR3 is 13 residues. The chain's CDR3 is CASSLVGPYEQYF. The CDR3 DNA follows: TGTGCCAGCAGCTTAGTCGGACCCTACGAGCAGTACTTC.

The sample holds a few counts of this clonotype. The chain couples TRBV11-1 to TRBJ1-4, with unresolved D. Looked up from germline, CDR1 is SGHAT and CDR2 is FQDESV (reference sequence). The length of the CDR3 is 13 residues. Trimming pared 4 bases from V and 8 bases from J, leaving 11 bases between. This chain's CDR3 is CASSSPRAEKLFF. The CDR3 region has the DNA TGTGCCAGCAGCTCCCCGAGGGCCGAAAAACTGTTTTTT.